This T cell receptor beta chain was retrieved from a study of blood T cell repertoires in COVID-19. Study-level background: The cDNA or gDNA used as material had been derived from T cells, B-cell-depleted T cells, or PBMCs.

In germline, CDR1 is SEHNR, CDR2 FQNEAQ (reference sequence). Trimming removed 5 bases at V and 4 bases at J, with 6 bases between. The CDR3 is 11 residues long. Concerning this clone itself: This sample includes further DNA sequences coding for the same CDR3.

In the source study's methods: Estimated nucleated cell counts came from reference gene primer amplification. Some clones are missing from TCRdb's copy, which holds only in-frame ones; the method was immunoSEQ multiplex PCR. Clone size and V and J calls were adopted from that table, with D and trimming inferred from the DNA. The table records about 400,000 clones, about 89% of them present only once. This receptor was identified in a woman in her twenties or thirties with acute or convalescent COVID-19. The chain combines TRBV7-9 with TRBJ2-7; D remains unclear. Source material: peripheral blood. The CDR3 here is CASSPGYEQYF. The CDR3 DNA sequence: TGTGCCAGCAGCCCCGGGTACGAGCAGTACTTC.